Included here is one T cell receptor (beta chain) sequence, with context. Antigen: not known. Following extraction, RNA underwent reverse transcription to cDNA, which served as the sequencing template. Sequencing used immunoSEQ multiplex PCR; TCRdb keeps in-frame clones, though not all of them. Counted here are over 14,000 clones, around 60% occurring once; the ten biggest clones make up over 3%. The entry originates in a study of CD8+ T cells in alopecia areata. V was clipped by 2 bases and J by 11 bases, with 9 bases between them. This CDR3 spans 11 amino acids. Germline V gene data show CDR1 as MDHEN and CDR2 as SYDVKM. CD4+ cells obtained from roughly five patients were subjected to sorting into CD25+CD127- cells. Sampling of alopecia areata patients yielded lesional scalp punch biopsies as well as peripheral blood. PBMC-derived CD4+ and CD8+ T cells were sorted. Study results and caveats: Scalp specimens additionally yield sequences from normal skin's resident alphabeta T cells. Affected lesional scalp, above all in alopecia totalis/universalis, was more clonal than normal scalp.

This TCR was sampled from a human donor with alopecia areata. J is TRBJ1-1 and V is TRBV28; no clear D gene. Specimen: CD4+ Tregs sorted from blood. This CDR3 reads CASSLPGRAFF. Here the CDR3 DNA reads TGTGCCAGCAGTTTACCCGGTAGGGCTTTCTTT.